The following is a T cell receptor beta chain sequence with its context. Its specificity is unknown. TCRdb's copy holds only in-frame clones and misses some; the assay was immunoSEQ multiplex PCR. The repertoire holds 150,000 or so clones, with about 87% as singletons. This sample was included in a study of radiation and T cells in renal cell carcinoma. Findings of the study overall: In blood, top tumor clones expanded by 2 weeks, shrinking by 4.

Described time point: baseline pretreatment blood. The treatment was: 15 Gy SBRT to primary tumor, nephrectomy 4 weeks later. Germline-derived CDR1 and CDR2 are MNHEY and SMNVEV (reference sequence). This CDR3 region has 14 residues. V gave up 5 bases and J gave up 1 base; unmatched junction bases: 4. This specimen was blood, taken from a patient whose treatment included radiotherapy and nephrectomy. The receptor was isolated from a woman between 65 and 79 years old with renal cell carcinoma. The rearrangement uses TRBV27 and TRBJ1-1; 7 nucleotides line up with TRBD1. The CDR3 here is CASSAAGGNTEAFF. The DNA of the CDR3 is TGTGCCAGCAGTGCGGCAGGGGGGAACACTGAAGCTTTCTTT.